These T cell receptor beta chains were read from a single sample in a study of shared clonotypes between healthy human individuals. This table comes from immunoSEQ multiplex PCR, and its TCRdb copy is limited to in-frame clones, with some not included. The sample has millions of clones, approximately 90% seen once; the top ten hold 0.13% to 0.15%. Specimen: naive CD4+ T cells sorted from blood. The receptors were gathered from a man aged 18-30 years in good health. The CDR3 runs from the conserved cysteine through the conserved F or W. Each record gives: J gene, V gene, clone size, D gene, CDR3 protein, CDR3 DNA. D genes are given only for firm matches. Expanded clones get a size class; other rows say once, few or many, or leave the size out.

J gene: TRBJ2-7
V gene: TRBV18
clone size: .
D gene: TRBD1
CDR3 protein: CASSTGQAARFEQYF
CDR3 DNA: TGTGCCAGCTCAACCGGACAGGCGGCAAGGTTCGAGCAGTACTTC

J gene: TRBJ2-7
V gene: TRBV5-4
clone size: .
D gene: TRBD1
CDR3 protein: CASSWSGGGEQYF
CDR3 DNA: TGTGCCAGCAGCTGGTCAGGGGGCGGCGAGCAGTACTTC

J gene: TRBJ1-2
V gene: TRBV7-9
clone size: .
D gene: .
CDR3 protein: CASRTEPGNPVPLYGYTF
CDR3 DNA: TGTGCCAGCCGGACGGAGCCAGGGAACCCTGTCCCATTATATGGCTACACCTTC

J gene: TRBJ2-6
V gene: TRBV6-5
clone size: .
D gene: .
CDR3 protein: CASRSPAANVLTF
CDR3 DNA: TGTGCCAGCAGGTCCCCTGCGGCCAACGTCCTGACTTTC

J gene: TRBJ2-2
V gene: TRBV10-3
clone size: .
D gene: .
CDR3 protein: CAITPSLGSGELFF
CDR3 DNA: TGTGCCATCACCCCTAGCTTGGGATCCGGGGAGCTGTTTTTT

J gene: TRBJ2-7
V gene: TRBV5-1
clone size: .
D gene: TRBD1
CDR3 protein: CASSSGGTEQYF
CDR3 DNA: TGCGCCAGCAGCTCAGGGGGCACCGAGCAGTACTTC

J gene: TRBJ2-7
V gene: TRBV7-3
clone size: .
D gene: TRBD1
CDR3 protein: CASSPGGSYEQYF
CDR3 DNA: TGTGCCAGCAGTCCAGGGGGTTCCTACGAGCAGTACTTC

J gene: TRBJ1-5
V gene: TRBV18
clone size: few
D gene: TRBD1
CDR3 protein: CASSPAGTGGNQPQHF
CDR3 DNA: TGTGCCAGCTCACCCGCCGGGACAGGGGGCAATCAGCCCCAGCATTTT

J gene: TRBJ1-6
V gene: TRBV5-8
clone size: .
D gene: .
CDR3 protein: CASSPAGGSSYNSPLHF
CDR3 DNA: TGTGCCAGCAGCCCGGCCGGGGGGAGCTCCTATAATTCACCCCTCCACTTT

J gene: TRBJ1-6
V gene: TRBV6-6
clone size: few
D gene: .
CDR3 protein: CASTLYNSPLHF
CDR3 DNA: TGTGCCAGCACTTTGTATAATTCACCCCTCCACTTT

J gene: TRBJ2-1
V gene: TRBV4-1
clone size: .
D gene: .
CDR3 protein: CASSQDRTGSYNEQFF
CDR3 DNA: TGCGCCAGCAGCCAAGATAGGACGGGCTCCTACAATGAGCAGTTCTTC

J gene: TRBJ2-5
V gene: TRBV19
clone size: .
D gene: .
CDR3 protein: CASSLIGADQETQYF
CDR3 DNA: TGTGCCAGTAGTCTAATTGGGGCAGACCAAGAGACCCAGTACTTC

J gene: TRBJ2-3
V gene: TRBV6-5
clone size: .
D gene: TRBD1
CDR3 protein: CASSYSKQGWDTQYF
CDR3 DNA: TGTGCCAGCAGTTACTCGAAACAGGGGTGGGATACGCAGTATTTT

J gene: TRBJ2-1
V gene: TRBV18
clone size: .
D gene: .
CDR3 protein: CASSRLAVGGNEQFF
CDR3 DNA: TGTGCCAGCTCACGTCTCGCGGTTGGAGGGAATGAGCAGTTCTTC

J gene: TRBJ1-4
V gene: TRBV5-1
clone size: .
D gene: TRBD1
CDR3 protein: CASRDRDEKLFF
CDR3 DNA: TGCGCCAGCAGGGACAGGGACGAAAAACTGTTTTTT

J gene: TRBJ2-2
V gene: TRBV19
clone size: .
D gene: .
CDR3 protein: CASSILVRANTGELFF
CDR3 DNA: TGTGCCAGTAGTATTTTGGTCAGGGCGAACACCGGGGAGCTGTTTTTT

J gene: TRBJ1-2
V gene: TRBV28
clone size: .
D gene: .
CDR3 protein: CASSFNNYGYTF
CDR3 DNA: TGTGCCAGCAGTTTTAACAACTATGGCTACACCTTC

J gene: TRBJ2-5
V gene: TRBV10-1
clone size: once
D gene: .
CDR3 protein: CASSKPWTEQETQYF
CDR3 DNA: TGCGCCAGCAGTAAACCCTGGACAGAACAAGAGACCCAGTACTTC

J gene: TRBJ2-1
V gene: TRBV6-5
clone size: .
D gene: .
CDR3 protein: CASRDPADNEQFF
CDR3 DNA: TGTGCCAGCCGGGACCCCGCGGACAATGAGCAGTTCTTC

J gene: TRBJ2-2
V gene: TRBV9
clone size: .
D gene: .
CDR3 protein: CASSRAGGANTGELFF
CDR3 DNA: TGTGCCAGCAGCCGGGCCGGAGGTGCGAACACCGGGGAGCTGTTTTTT

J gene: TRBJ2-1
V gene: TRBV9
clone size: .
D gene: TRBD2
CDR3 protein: CASSVVAGAANEQFF
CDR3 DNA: TGTGCCAGCAGCGTAGTAGCGGGAGCAGCCAATGAGCAGTTCTTC

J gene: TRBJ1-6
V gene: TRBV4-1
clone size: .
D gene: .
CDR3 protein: CASSREVSSYNSPLHF
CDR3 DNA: TGCGCCAGCAGCCGAGAAGTCAGCTCCTATAATTCACCCCTCCACTTT

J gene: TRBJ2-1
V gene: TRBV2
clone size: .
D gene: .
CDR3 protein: CASTLQGLNEQFF
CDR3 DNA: TGTGCCAGCACACTTCAGGGTCTCAATGAGCAGTTCTTC

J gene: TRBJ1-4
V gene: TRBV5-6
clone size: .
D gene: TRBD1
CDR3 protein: CASNRGRDEKLFF
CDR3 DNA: TGTGCCAGCAACAGGGGGAGGGATGAAAAACTGTTTTTT

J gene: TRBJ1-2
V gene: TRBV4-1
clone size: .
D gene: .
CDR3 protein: CASSQEAFPLDLYGYTF
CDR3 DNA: TGCGCCAGCAGCCAAGAGGCCTTTCCTCTAGACCTTTATGGCTACACCTTC

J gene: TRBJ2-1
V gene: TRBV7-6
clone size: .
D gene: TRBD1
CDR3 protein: CASSLAGTVRYNEQFF
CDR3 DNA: TGTGCCAGCAGCTTGGCCGGGACAGTACGCTACAATGAGCAGTTCTTC

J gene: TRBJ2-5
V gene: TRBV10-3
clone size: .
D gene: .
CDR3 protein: CAISESGPLGETQYF
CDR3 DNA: TGTGCCATCAGTGAGAGTGGGCCTCTGGGGGAGACCCAGTACTTC

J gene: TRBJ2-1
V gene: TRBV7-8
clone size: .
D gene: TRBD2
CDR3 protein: CASSILAGGLGEQFF
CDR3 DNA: TGTGCCAGCAGCATACTAGCGGGAGGGCTGGGTGAGCAGTTCTTC

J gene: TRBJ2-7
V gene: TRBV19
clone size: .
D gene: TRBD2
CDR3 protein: CASSNGARGSREQYF
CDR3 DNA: TGTGCCAGTAGTAACGGAGCGCGGGGGTCGAGGGAGCAGTACTTC

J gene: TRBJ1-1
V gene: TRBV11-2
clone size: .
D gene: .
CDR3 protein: CASSFRATRTTEAFF
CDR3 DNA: TGTGCCAGCAGCTTCCGCGCCACCCGGACCACTGAAGCTTTCTTT

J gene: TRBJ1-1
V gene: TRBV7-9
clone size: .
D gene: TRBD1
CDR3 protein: CASSRVGGTVNTEAFF
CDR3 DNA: TGTGCCAGCAGCAGAGTGGGGGGGACAGTGAACACTGAAGCTTTCTTT

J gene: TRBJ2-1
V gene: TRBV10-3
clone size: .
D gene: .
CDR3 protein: CAISEGLGSYNEQFF
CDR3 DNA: TGTGCCATCAGTGAGGGTCTGGGATCCTACAATGAGCAGTTCTTC

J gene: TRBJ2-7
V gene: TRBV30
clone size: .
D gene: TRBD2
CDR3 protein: CAWGVSGNYEQYF
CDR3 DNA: TGTGCCTGGGGAGTCAGCGGGAACTACGAGCAGTACTTC

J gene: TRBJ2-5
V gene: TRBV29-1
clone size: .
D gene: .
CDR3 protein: CSVEVESVYQETQYF
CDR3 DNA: TGCAGCGTTGAAGTCGAAAGCGTCTACCAAGAGACCCAGTACTTC

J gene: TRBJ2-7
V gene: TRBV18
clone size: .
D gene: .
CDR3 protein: CASSPGGEQYF
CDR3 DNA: TGTGCCAGCTCACCCGGGGGCGAGCAGTACTTC

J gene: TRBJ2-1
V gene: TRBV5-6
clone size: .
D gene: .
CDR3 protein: CASSLLIEFSYNEQFF
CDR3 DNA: TGTGCCAGCAGCTTGCTTATAGAATTCTCCTACAATGAGCAGTTCTTC

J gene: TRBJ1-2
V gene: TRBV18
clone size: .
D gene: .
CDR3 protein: CASSPQLQGYDGYTF
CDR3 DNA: TGTGCCAGCTCACCACAGTTACAGGGCTATGATGGCTACACCTTC

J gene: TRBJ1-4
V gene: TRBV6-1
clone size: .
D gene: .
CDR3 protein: CARGREGDEKLFF
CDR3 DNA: TGTGCCAGGGGGCGGGAGGGGGATGAAAAACTGTTTTTT

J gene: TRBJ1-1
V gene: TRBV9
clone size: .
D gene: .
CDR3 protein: CASSRSGNTEAFF
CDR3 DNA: TGTGCCAGCAGCCGATCAGGGAACACTGAAGCTTTCTTT

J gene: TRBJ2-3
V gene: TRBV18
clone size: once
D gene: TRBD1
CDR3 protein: CASSPWDSTGVMDTQYF
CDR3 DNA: TGTGCCAGCTCACCTTGGGACAGTACCGGGGTCATGGATACGCAGTATTTT

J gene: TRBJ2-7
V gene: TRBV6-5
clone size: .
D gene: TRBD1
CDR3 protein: CASSIHGTGALEQYF
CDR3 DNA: TGTGCCAGCAGTATCCATGGGACAGGGGCTCTCGAGCAGTACTTC

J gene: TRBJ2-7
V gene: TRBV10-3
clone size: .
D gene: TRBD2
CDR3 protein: CAITDGLAGSYEQYF
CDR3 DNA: TGTGCCATCACCGACGGACTAGCGGGCTCCTACGAGCAGTACTTC

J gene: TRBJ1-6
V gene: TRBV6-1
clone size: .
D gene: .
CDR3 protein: CASNFRGGISPLHF
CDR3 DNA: TGTGCCAGCAATTTCAGGGGTGGGATTTCACCCCTCCACTTT

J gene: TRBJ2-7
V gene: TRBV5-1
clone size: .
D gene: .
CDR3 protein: CASSPIGLSTGYEQYF
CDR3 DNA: TGCGCCAGCAGCCCTATCGGACTATCCACTGGTTACGAGCAGTACTTC

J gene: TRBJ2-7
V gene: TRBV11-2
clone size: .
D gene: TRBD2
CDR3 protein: CASSITSGNPYEQYF
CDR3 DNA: TGTGCCAGCAGCATCACTAGCGGGAACCCCTACGAGCAGTACTTC

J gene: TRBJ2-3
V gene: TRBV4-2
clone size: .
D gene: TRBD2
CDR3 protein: CASSQVLGTSGGYTDTQYF
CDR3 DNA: TGTGCCAGCAGCCAAGTTCTTGGGACTAGCGGGGGGTACACAGATACGCAGTATTTT

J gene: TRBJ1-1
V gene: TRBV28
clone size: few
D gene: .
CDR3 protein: CASSLLSTEAFF
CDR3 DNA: TGTGCCAGCAGTCTACTTAGCACTGAAGCTTTCTTT